This T cell receptor (beta chain) was captured by sequencing in a study of blood T cell repertoires in COVID-19. Participants were placed into cohorts based on the clinical history they reported. Sequenced by immunoSEQ multiplex PCR; TCRdb stores in-frame clones only, minus some. The sample gives approximately 240,000 clones, over 75% of which show up once; around 3.2% is in the top ten. The sequence derives from a woman aged 18-29 years in a cohort exposed to, infected with or recovered from COVID-19 (not recorded which). The sample comprised PBMCs or T cells enriched from blood (not recorded which).

This CDR3 is CASSSGGFSETQYF. CDR3 nucleotides: TGTGCCAGCAGCTCGGGCGGGTTTTCGGAGACCCAGTACTTC. V and J are TRBV5-5 and TRBJ2-5; a possible D gene is TRBD2 (5 bases). Per the germline V gene, CDR1 is SGHKS and CDR2 is YYEKEE (reference sequence). Trimming removed 3 bases at V and 5 bases at J, with 14 bases between. The CDR3 contains 14 residues.